This TCR beta chain was sequenced during a study of post-analysis software for immune sequencing data. As for the study in general: Several disease courses (relapsing-remitting, secondary progressive and progressive-relapsing) of multiple sclerosis were included. General study results and limits: Strong co-clustering by F measure linked samples that shared a preparation batch. When compared against controls, multiple sclerosis patients showed significantly lower normalized Chao1 diversity.

A note on this clonotype: No antigen is known for it. The conserved phenylalanine or tryptophan normally closing the CDR3 is absent here, so this likely arose from a read error.

Unique molecular identifiers were carried by the TCR beta cDNA libraries. MiXCR was run by TCRdb on the PCR reads, yielding one entry per CDR3 protein. Of some 690,000 distinct CDR3 sequences listed, less than 35% are singletons. The sequence derives from a girl between 5 and 17 years old with multiple sclerosis. Sequencing was performed on blood.

The CDR3 sequence: CSALLAKTYNEQFC. The CDR3 nucleotides are TGCAGTGCCTTACTAGCGAAAACCTACAATGAGCAGTTCTGC. The chain uses TRBV20-1 and TRBJ2-1; 7 bases are shared with TRBD2. There are 14 residues in the CDR3. Germline V gene data show CDR1 as DFQATT and CDR2 as SNEGSKA (reference sequence). After removal of 6 bases from V and 2 bases from J, the junction contained 7 bases not matched to a gene.